A single sample gave rise to the 22 T cell receptor beta chains below, sequenced in a study of cytomegalovirus exposure and HLA in healthy donors. 60 Vbeta and 13 Jbeta primers were used in PCR. Profiling relied on immunoSEQ multiplex PCR, and the TCRdb table lists in-frame clones only, not all of them. This sample has 85,000 to 100,000 clones, with around 80% found just once. Sample: PBMCs. The receptor set was obtained from a male donor in good health and CMV-seropositive.

V gene TRBV7-8 combines with J gene TRBJ2-5; D possibly corresponds to TRBD1 (6 bases). V lost 8 bases, J lost 7 bases, and 17 bases lay in between. Germline CDR1 and CDR2: SGHVS and FQNEAQ. This CDR3 region has 13 residues. CDR3 sequence: CASSAQGFSTQYF. CDR3 nucleotides: TGTGCCAGCTCCGCACAGGGTTTCTCGACCCAGTACTTC.

CDR3 bases: TGTGCCAGCAGTGAAGTAGCCACAGATACGCAGTATTTT. Residues: CASSEVATDTQYF. The V call is TRBV6-1, the J call TRBJ2-3; no clear D. This CDR3 region has 13 residues. The germline V and J ends were trimmed by 1 base and 2 bases, with 4 bases remaining between them. Germline V lookup: CDR1 MNHNS, CDR2 SASEGT.

V usage is TRBV4-1 and J usage is TRBJ2-1, with D maybe TRBD2 (6 bases). Deletions cut 4 bases from V and 9 bases from J, with 13 bases between. Germline CDR1 and CDR2: MGHRA and YSYEKL. CDR3 length: 13 residues. The CDR3 region has the DNA TGCGCCAGCAGCCCAGATAGCGGCGGTGAGCAGTTCTTC. It translates to CASSPDSGGEQFF.

The chain has TRBV7-3 and TRBJ2-3, with TRBD2 matching 13 bases. Trimming took 3 bases from V and 3 from J; bases not matched to a gene: 6. The germline V gene has CDR1 SGHTA and CDR2 FQGTGA. The CDR3 totals 17 residues. CDR3 sequence: CASSFGLAGERTDTQYF. The CDR3 DNA reads as TGTGCCAGCAGCTTCGGACTAGCGGGGGAAAGGACAGATACGCAGTATTTT. Complete variable domain (other parts from reference TRBV7-3 and TRBJ2-3): GAGVSQTPSNKVTEKGKYVELRCDPISGHTALYWYRQSLGQGPEFLIYFQGTGAADDSGLPNDRFFAVRPEGSVSTLKIQRTERGDSAVYLCASSFGLAGERTDTQYFGPGTRLTVL.

There are a few counts of this clone. The chain employs TRBV7-2 and TRBJ1-2, with D tentatively TRBD1 (5 bases). Between the trimmed V and J ends, which lost 1 base and 7 bases, there was a span of 13 bases. This CDR3 is 14 amino acids long. Germline loops: CDR1 SGHTA, CDR2 FQGNSA. For the CDR3, the DNA is TGTGCCAGCAGCTTAGTGAATCGGGGGAGTGGCTACACCTTC. Amino acid sequence: CASSLVNRGSGYTF.

Comments on this clone: Sequence at one end of the junction differs from germline and may be a read error. The V gene is TRBV7-7, the J gene TRBJ2-3; 9 bases line up with TRBD2. Per the germline V gene, CDR1 is SSHAT and CDR2 is FNYEAQ (reference sequence). The CDR3 sequence is 15 residues long. CDR3 residues: CASSLSGGPADTQYF. In nucleotides, the CDR3 is TGTGCTAGCAGCTTAAGCGGGGGGCCCGCAGATACGCAGTATTTT.

The rearrangement joins TRBV5-1 to TRBJ1-3; 8 bases are a match to TRBD1. V lost 4 bases, J lost 4 bases, and 4 bases stayed unmatched. This CDR3 has 14 amino acids. The germline gives CDR1 SGHRS, CDR2 YFSETQ. The CDR3 loop is CASSVDRAGNTIYF. CDR3 sequence (DNA): TGCGCCAGCAGCGTGGACAGGGCGGGAAACACCATATATTTT.

V gene TRBV5-1 combines with J gene TRBJ2-1; 8 bases line up with TRBD2. After removal of 0 bases from V and 8 bases from J, the junction contained 7 bases not matched to a gene. The CDR3 has 15 residues. Germline V gene data show CDR1 as SGHRS and CDR2 as YFSETQ. Written as DNA, the CDR3 is TGCGCCAGCAGCTTGGGGTCGGGGGGGCCCTATGAGCAGTTCTTC. Translation gives CASSLGSGGPYEQFF.

J is TRBJ1-4 and V is TRBV4-2; D ambiguous. The CDR3 totals 15 residues. Trimming shortened V by 3 bases and J by 2 bases, and 10 bases separated the two germline ends. The germline CDR1 and CDR2 sequences are LGHNA and YNFKEQ. This CDR3 is CASSQATRTNEKLFF. The CDR3 DNA sequence: TGTGCCAGCAGCCAGGCCACTAGGACTAATGAAAAACTGTTTTTT.

J is TRBJ2-3 and V is TRBV9; D is perhaps TRBD1 (6 bases). The V gene lost 3 bases and the J gene lost 0 bases, with 17 bases spanning the gap. This CDR3 is built from 17 residues. Per germline, CDR1 SGDLS and CDR2 YYNGEE. CDR3 coding DNA: TGTGCCAGCAGCGCTGAAACAGGGAGTTTGAGCACAGATACGCAGTATTTT. Its translation is CASSAETGSLSTDTQYF.

This clone is a singleton in its sample. This sequence joins TRBV9 and TRBJ1-2, with D perhaps TRBD1 (5 bases). The V gene lost 4 bases and the J gene lost 8 bases, with 18 bases spanning the gap. Germline assignment: CDR1 SGDLS and CDR2 YYNGEE. The CDR3 length is 14 residues. The CDR3 loop is CASSSGTRGSGYTF. In DNA form, the CDR3 reads TGTGCCAGCAGCAGCGGGACCCGAGGATCCGGCTACACCTTC.

This chain uses TRBV18 with TRBJ1-2; no clear D. This CDR3 spans 13 amino acids. Germline CDR1 KGHSH, CDR2 LQKENI. V gave up 3 bases and J gave up 7 bases, with 12 bases separating them. The CDR3 loop reads CASSPRQPPGYTF. In DNA, the CDR3 is TGTGCCAGCTCACCGAGGCAACCCCCTGGCTACACCTTC.

V usage is TRBV5-5 and J usage is TRBJ2-5; the match to TRBD2 covers 8 bases. Germline lookup yields CDR1 SGHKS and CDR2 YYEKEE (reference sequence). The length of the CDR3 is 13 residues. Trimming took 3 bases from V and 5 from J; bases not matched to a gene: 3. The CDR3 loop reads CASSSLAGETQYF. The DNA for the CDR3 is TGTGCCAGCAGCTCCTTAGCGGGGGAGACCCAGTACTTC. The whole variable domain, filled in from reference TRBV5-5 and TRBJ2-5, reads DAGVTQSPTHLIKTRGQQVTLRCSPISGHKSVSWYQQVLGQGPQFIFQYYEKEERGRGNFPDRFSARQFPNYSSELNVNALLLGDSALYLCASSSLAGETQYFGPGTRLLVL.

The chain employs TRBV7-9 and TRBJ1-5, with D unresolved. The germline V and J ends were trimmed by 5 bases and 1 base, with 9 bases remaining between them. The CDR3 has 14 residues. Germline values: CDR1 SEHNR, CDR2 FQNEAQ (reference sequence). CDR3 DNA sequence: TGTGCCAGCAGCACGCCTCGGAGCAATCAGCCCCAGCATTTT. Protein: CASSTPRSNQPQHF.

J is TRBJ2-3 and V is TRBV6-5; 9 bases map to TRBD2. This CDR3 has 15 amino acids. After removal of 6 bases from V and 6 bases from J, the junction contained 10 bases not matched to a gene. CDR1 is MNHEY, CDR2 SVGAGI, per germline. The CDR3 DNA is TGTGCCAGCAGATCTCCGACTAGCGGCAGGGATACGCAGTATTTT. Amino acids: CASRSPTSGRDTQYF.

CDR3 DNA: TGCGCCAGCAGCCAAGGCGCGGGCAGCGGGGAGGAAAACATTCAGTACTTC. Translated: CASSQGAGSGEENIQYF. V and J are TRBV4-3 and TRBJ2-4, with 7 positions matching TRBD2. CDR3 size: 17 residues. V lost 1 base to trimming and J lost 5 bases; unmatched junction nucleotides: 11. Germline V CDR1 and CDR2: LGHNA, YSLEER.

CDR3 loop: CASRSTGVSNYGYTF. The CDR3 DNA reads TGTGCCAGCAGATCTACCGGTGTTTCTAACTATGGCTACACCTTC. J is TRBJ1-2 and V is TRBV27; D is undetermined. Germline V gene sequence: CDR1 MNHEY, CDR2 SMNVEV (reference sequence). V lost 6 bases and J 0 bases, leaving 14 bases between the germline ends. The CDR3 contains 15 residues.

CDR3 amino acids: CASSPSWGQSYEQYF. The CDR3 bases are TGTGCCAGCAGTCCTAGCTGGGGACAGAGCTACGAGCAGTACTTC. V is TRBV2 and J is TRBJ2-7, with TRBD1 matching 7 bases. Trimming cost V 5 bases and J 3 bases; bases outside gene matches: 10. The germline CDR1 and CDR2 sequences are SNHLY and FYNNEI. The CDR3 is made up of 15 amino acids. Drawing the rest from reference TRBV2 and TRBJ2-7, the complete variable domain is EPEVTQTPSHQVTQMGQEVILRCVPISNHLYFYWYRQILGQKVEFLVSFYNNEISEKSEIFDDQFSVERPDGSNFTLKIRSTKLEDSAMYFCASSPSWGQSYEQYFGPGTRLTVT.

V and J are TRBV27 and TRBJ1-6; 7 positions agree with TRBD1. The CDR3 is made up of 15 amino acids. With V trimmed by 4 bases and J by 6 bases, 6 bases remained unmatched. CDR1 is MNHEY and CDR2 is SMNVEV in the germline V gene (reference sequence). DNA of the CDR3: TGTGCCAGCAGTTCCTTACAGGGGCGTAATTCACCCCTCCACTTT. Protein sequence: CASSSLQGRNSPLHF.

This clone was recorded once. V is TRBV12-5 and J is TRBJ2-7; 8 nucleotides align to TRBD2. J gave up 0 bases and V 0 bases, and 7 bases lay outside the gene matches. Germline values: CDR1 LGHNT, CDR2 FRNRAP. The CDR3 extends over 17 amino acids. CDR3 protein: CASGLVQIAGSSYEQYF. CDR3 coding DNA: TGTGCTAGTGGTTTGGTACAGATAGCGGGGAGCTCCTACGAGCAGTACTTC.

The V call is TRBV27, the J call TRBJ1-2; 8 positions match TRBD1. V shed 2 bases and J 4 bases; nucleotides not matched to a gene: 6. Germline-derived CDR1 and CDR2 are MNHEY and SMNVEV (reference sequence). CDR3 length equals 15 residues. In nucleotides, the CDR3 is TGTGCCAGCAGTTTAGCCAGGGGGCTTAGCTATGGCTACACCTTC. Translation: CASSLARGLSYGYTF.

This rearrangement joins TRBV7-3 to TRBJ2-5, with TRBD2 matching over 10 bases. Trimming cost V 4 bases and J 4 bases; bases outside gene matches: 6. Germline V CDR1 and CDR2: SGHTA, FQGTGA. This CDR3 is 15 amino acids long. CDR3 protein: CASSSSAGGGETQYF. The CDR3 nucleotides are TGTGCCAGCAGCTCTTCAGCGGGGGGGGGAGAGACCCAGTACTTC.